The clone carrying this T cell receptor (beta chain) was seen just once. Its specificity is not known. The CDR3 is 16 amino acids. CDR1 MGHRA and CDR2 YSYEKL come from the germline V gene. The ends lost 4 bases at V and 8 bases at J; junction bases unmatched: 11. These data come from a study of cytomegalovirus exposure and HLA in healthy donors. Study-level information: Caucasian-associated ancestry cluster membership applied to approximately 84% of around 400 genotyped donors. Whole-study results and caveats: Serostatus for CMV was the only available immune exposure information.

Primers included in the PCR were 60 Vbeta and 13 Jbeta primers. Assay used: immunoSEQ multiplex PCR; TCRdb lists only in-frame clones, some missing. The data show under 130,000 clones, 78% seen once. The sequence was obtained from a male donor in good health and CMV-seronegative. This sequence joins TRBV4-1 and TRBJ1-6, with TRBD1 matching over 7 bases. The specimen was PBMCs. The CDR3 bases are TGCGCCAGCAGCCGGGGGGACAGCGTCTTGGATTCACCCCTCCACTTT. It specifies CASSRGDSVLDSPLHF.